A selection of T cell receptor beta chains follows, all from one sample in a study of human T cells and chemical hapten exposure. In TCRdb, the RACE reads were re-called with MiXCR into one record per CDR3 protein. The sample holds 340,000 or so distinct CDR3 sequences, around 7% seen once. The sample in question was whole blood, obtained in connection with sensitization to the hapten diphenylcyclopropenone (DPC). The source is a woman between 18 and 30 years old with alopecia areata. Some clones in this sample may be carry-over from other donors' samples. Both conserved end residues are part of each CDR3. A D gene is named only where the DNA matches it firmly. Rows give clone size only sometimes, using once, few, many, or a class for an expanded clone.

cdr3_nt cdr3_aa j_call clone_size v_call d_call
TGCAGTGCTAGAACAGGGGAGGGCACTGAAGCTTTCTTT CSARTGEGTEAFF TRBJ1-1 few TRBV20-1 TRBD1
TGTGCCAGCAGCCCGAGGCAGGGACCTGAAGCTTTCTTT CASSPRQGPEAFF TRBJ1-1 NA TRBV7-9 NA
TGTGCCAGCAGTTTAATTGGGGCCAACGTCCTGACTTTC CASSLIGANVLTF TRBJ2-6 many TRBV12-3/TRBV12-4 NA
TGTGCCAGCAGCCAAGTCGAGGCTTATCCGCGTTCACCCCTCCACTTT CASSQVEAYPRSPLHF TRBJ1-6 NA TRBV14 NA
TGTGCCAGCAGCCTCACAGAGAGCTCCTATAATTCACCCCTCCACTTT CASSLTESSYNSPLHF TRBJ1-6 NA TRBV6-5 NA
TGTGCCAGCAGTTACGGGGGTACGGGGGAGCAGTACTTC CASSYGGTGEQYF TRBJ2-7 NA TRBV6-5 NA
TGTGCCAGCAGTTCACCCGGGAGCCGTTTCACAGATACGCAGTATTTT CASSSPGSRFTDTQYF TRBJ2-3 many TRBV28 NA
TGTGCCAGCAGGACAGACACCTACGAGCAGTACTTC CASRTDTYEQYF TRBJ2-7 NA TRBV7-2 NA
TGTGCCAGCAGCTTAGGCGTCACGTACGGGCGGGATGGGGACACTGAAGCTTTCTTT CASSLGVTYGRDGDTEAFF TRBJ1-1 few TRBV7-9 NA
TGTGCCAGCAGCTCCCATGGGGCGGGTTCTGAAGCTTTCTTT CASSSHGAGSEAFF TRBJ1-1 NA TRBV7-3 NA
TGTGCCATCAGTGAGCTGTCTAGCGGGGGCCAGTACTTC CAISELSSGGQYF TRBJ2-7 few TRBV10-3 TRBD2
TGTGCCAGCAATGGAGATACGCAGTATTTT CASNGDTQYF TRBJ2-3 many TRBV7-9 NA
TGTGCCAGCAGTCTCCCATTAAAGGCTTCAGCTTTCTTT CASSLPLKASAFF TRBJ1-1 few TRBV28 NA
TGTGCCAGCAGTTACGGGCGGGAGGACACTGAAGCTTTCTTT CASSYGREDTEAFF TRBJ1-1 many TRBV6-6 NA
TGTGCCAGCAGTTTCCGGGTTAGCGAAAAACTGTTTTTT CASSFRVSEKLFF TRBJ1-4 NA TRBV12-3/TRBV12-4 NA
TGTGCCAGCAGCCGTGGACAGGATACGAACACCGGGGAGCTGTTTTTT CASSRGQDTNTGELFF TRBJ2-2 many TRBV5-4 TRBD1
TGTGCCAGCAGCCATGCCGGGGGGGAGCTGTTTTTT CASSHAGGELFF TRBJ2-2 few TRBV3-1 NA
TGTGCCAGCGACTCCGGGACAACTAACTATGGCTACACCTTC CASDSGTTNYGYTF TRBJ1-2 NA TRBV7-2 NA
TGTGCCAGCAGCTTCATCCGAGGGGGGCAGACTGAAGCTTTCTTT CASSFIRGGQTEAFF TRBJ1-1 few TRBV7-2 NA
TGTGCCACCAGTGATTTTTTGTACGGGGAGCTGTTTTTT CATSDFLYGELFF TRBJ2-2 NA TRBV24-1 NA
TGTGCCAGCAGTTTCCTGGAGAACACTGAAGCTTTCTTT CASSFLENTEAFF TRBJ1-1 few TRBV6-2/TRBV6-3 NA
TGTGCCAGCAGCTTTTCCAGGGACTATGGCTACACCTTC CASSFSRDYGYTF TRBJ1-2 few TRBV5-4 NA
TGCAGCGTTGGCCCCCAGGGACCATCCTATGGCTACACCTTC CSVGPQGPSYGYTF TRBJ1-2 few TRBV29-1 NA
TGTGCCAGCAGCTCGGGACCCACCTATGGCTACACCTTC CASSSGPTYGYTF TRBJ1-2 few TRBV12-3/TRBV12-4 NA
TGTGCCAGCAGCCAGGACTGGGCTAACTATGGCTACACCTTC CASSQDWANYGYTF TRBJ1-2 NA TRBV16 NA
TGCAGTGCTAGAGATCAGACTAGCGGGGGCCGCAGCTCCTACGAGCAGTACTTC CSARDQTSGGRSSYEQYF TRBJ2-7 few TRBV20-1 TRBD2
TGTGCCAGCAGCCACCCGACGAGAACCTACGAGCAGTACTTC CASSHPTRTYEQYF TRBJ2-7 many TRBV3-1 NA
TGTGCCAGCACACGCCAATCAGGATTCCAAGAGACCCAGTACTTC CASTRQSGFQETQYF TRBJ2-5 NA TRBV28 NA
TGCGCCAGCAGCTTAACGGGACAGAACTATGGCTACACCTTC CASSLTGQNYGYTF TRBJ1-2 few TRBV5-1 TRBD1
TGCAGCGTTGAAGTAAAACAGTACAATGAGCAGTTCTTC CSVEVKQYNEQFF TRBJ2-1 few TRBV29-1 NA
TGCGCCAGCAGGAAGACAGTTCAAGGGACCCAGTACTTC CASRKTVQGTQYF TRBJ2-5 few TRBV5-1 NA
TGTGCTAGTGGTCTACCCTTCGGACAGCCAAACACTGAAGCTTTCTTT CASGLPFGQPNTEAFF TRBJ1-1 NA TRBV12-5 NA